This TCR beta chain comes out of a study of blood T cells in healthy people across ages. Combining a sample-barcoded 5' primer with a J-beta primer mix, a second PCR ran for roughly 6 to 12 cycles. Each of the samples gave a minimum of 2.5 million paired-end reads that contained CDR3. TCRdb reprocessed the 5' RACE reads via MiXCR and lists one record per CDR3 protein. The table shows 750,000 to 850,000 distinct CDR3 sequences, with more than 20% occurring only once. This clonotype was seen more than once but under ten times. These data also featured in a second study, about T cells of mothers and their children. As reported in that work: Clones that were microchimeric and persistent were not detected among T cells.

Sequenced sample: blood. The receptor's source is a boy aged 10-17 years in good health.

In nucleotides, the CDR3 is TGTGCCAGCAGCTTAGGGGCTAGCGGGGGGGCATGGAGGTTCGCAGATACGCAGTATTTT. Its protein is CASSLGASGGAWRFADTQYF. The rearrangement uses TRBV7-6 and TRBJ2-3, with 12 bases fitting TRBD2. V shed 1 base and J 4 bases; nucleotides not matched to a gene: 15. Germline loops: CDR1 SGHVS, CDR2 FNYEAQ. CDR3 size: 20 residues. The whole variable domain, filled in from reference TRBV7-6 and TRBJ2-3, reads GAGVSQSPRYKVTKRGQDVALRCDPISGHVSLYWYRQALGQGPEFLTYFNYEAQQDKSGLPNDRFSAERPEGSISTLTIQRTEQRDSAMYRCASSLGASGGAWRFADTQYFGPGTRLTVL.